This record covers a single TCR beta chain. No antigen is known for it. The data are from a study of cytomegalovirus exposure and HLA in healthy donors. Overall study results and limits: The authors enumerated over 150 TCR beta chains as linked to cytomegalovirus.

V lost 0 bases to trimming and J lost 8 bases; unmatched junction nucleotides: 4. The CDR3 extends over 16 amino acids. Germline CDR1 SGDLS, CDR2 YYNGEE. Here immunoSEQ multiplex PCR was the method, and the copy in TCRdb shows in-frame clones only, minus some. The table includes about 150,000 clones, 65% to 90% detected once. This sequence originates from a man aged 18 to 30 in good health and CMV-seropositive. The chain uses TRBV9 and TRBJ2-1, with 14 bases aligning to TRBD2. Sequencing was done on a sample of PBMCs. The CDR3: CASSVGGLAGVDEQFF. The CDR3, as DNA: TGTGCCAGCAGCGTAGGGGGACTAGCGGGAGTCGATGAGCAGTTCTTC.